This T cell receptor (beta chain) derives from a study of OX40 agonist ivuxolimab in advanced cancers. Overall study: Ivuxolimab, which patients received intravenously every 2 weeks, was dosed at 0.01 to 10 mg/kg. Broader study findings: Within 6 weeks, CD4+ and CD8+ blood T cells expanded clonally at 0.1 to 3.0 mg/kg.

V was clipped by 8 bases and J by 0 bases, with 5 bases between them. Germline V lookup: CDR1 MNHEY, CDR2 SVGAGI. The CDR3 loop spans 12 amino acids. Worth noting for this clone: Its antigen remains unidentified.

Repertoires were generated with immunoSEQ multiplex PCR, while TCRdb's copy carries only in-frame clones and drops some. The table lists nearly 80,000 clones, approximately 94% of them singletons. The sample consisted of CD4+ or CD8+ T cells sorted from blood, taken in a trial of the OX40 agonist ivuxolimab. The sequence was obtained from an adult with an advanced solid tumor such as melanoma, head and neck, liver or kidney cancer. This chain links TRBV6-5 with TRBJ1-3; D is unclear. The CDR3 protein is CASGSSGNTIYF. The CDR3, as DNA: TGTGCCAGCGGGAGCTCTGGAAACACCATATATTTT.